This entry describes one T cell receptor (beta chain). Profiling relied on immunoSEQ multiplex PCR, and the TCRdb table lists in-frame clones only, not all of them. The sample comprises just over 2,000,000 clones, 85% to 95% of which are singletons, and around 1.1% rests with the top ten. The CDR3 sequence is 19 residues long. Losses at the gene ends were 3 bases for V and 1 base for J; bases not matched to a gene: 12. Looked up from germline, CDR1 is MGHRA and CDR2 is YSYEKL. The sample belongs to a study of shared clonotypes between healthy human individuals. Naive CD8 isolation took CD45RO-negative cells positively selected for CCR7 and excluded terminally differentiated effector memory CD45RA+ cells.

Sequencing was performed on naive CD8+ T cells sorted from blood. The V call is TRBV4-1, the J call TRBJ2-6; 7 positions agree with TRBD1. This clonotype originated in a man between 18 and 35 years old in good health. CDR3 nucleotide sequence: TGCGCCAGCAGCCAGGCCCCGGGACAGTATCTTTCTGGGGCCAACGTCCTGACTTTC. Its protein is CASSQAPGQYLSGANVLTF.